The following is a T cell receptor beta chain sequence with its context. The data originate from a study of blood T cell repertoires in COVID-19. Study-level information: Sources were T cells, B-cell-depleted T cells, or PBMCs; the material itself was cDNA or gDNA.

Germline V gene sequence: CDR1 SGHAT, CDR2 FQNNGV. The CDR3 has 15 amino acids. J lost 3 bases, V lost 1 base, and 5 bases had no gene match. TCRdb keeps only in-frame clones here, not all; method: immunoSEQ multiplex PCR. The sample holds under 200,000 clones, approximately 90% seen once. J is TRBJ1-1 and V is TRBV11-2; 7 bases align to TRBD1. The sample comprised peripheral blood. This clonotype was obtained from a woman older than 75 in a cohort sampled during active or convalescent COVID-19. Here the CDR3 reads CASSLVEGAYTEAFF. As DNA, the CDR3 is TGTGCCAGCAGCTTAGTAGAGGGGGCCTACACTGAAGCTTTCTTT.